This is a list of T cell receptor beta chains from one sample in a study of blood T cell repertoires in COVID-19. Repertoires were generated with immunoSEQ multiplex PCR, while TCRdb's copy carries only in-frame clones and drops some. The data contain 20,000 to 30,000 clones, more than 90% of them seen just once; the ten biggest clones take up almost 8%. The sample taken for sequencing was peripheral blood. The receptors stem from a human donor in a cohort sampled during active COVID-19. Each CDR3 is given with its conserved first and last residue. The order of the fields is V gene, D gene, clone size, J gene, CDR3 protein, CDR3 DNA. The D gene is left open where the match is weak. Clone size, where shown, is once, few, many, or a class for clones that have expanded.

>TRBV28|NA|NA|TRBJ1-5
CASSPGGVSNQPQHF
TGTGCCAGCAGCCCCGGGGGGGTTAGCAATCAGCCCCAGCATTTT
>TRBV27|NA|NA|TRBJ2-3
CASSQGTDTQYF
TGTGCCAGCAGTCAGGGCACAGATACGCAGTATTTT
>TRBV29-1|NA|NA|TRBJ1-1
CSVEVQLDTEAFF
TGCAGCGTTGAAGTCCAGTTGGACACTGAAGCTTTCTTT
>TRBV24-1|TRBD1|NA|TRBJ1-4
CAPAGQGREKLFF
TGTGCCCCGGCGGGACAGGGGAGGGAAAAACTGTTTTTT
>TRBV9|NA|NA|TRBJ2-3
CASSVWEGGSTDTQYF
TGTGCCAGCAGCGTATGGGAGGGGGGTAGCACAGATACGCAGTATTTT
>TRBV7-2|TRBD2|NA|TRBJ2-5
CASRDGRGETQYF
TGTGCCAGCAGAGACGGGCGGGGGGAGACCCAGTACTTC
>TRBV2|TRBD1|NA|TRBJ2-7
CASSGTGDKQYF
TGTGCCAGCAGCGGAACAGGGGATAAGCAGTACTTC
>TRBV25-1|NA|NA|TRBJ2-3
CASSDIGSHTDTQYF
TGTGCCAGCAGTGATATCGGGTCCCACACAGATACGCAGTATTTT
>TRBV3-1/TRBV3-2|NA|NA|TRBJ2-7
CASSQDLRWRSVEQYF
TGTGCCAGCAGCCAAGATCTCCGTTGGAGGTCGGTCGAGCAGTACTTC
>TRBV4-3|NA|NA|TRBJ1-6
CASSQDRLAVNSPLHF
TGCGCCAGCAGCCAAGATCGGTTGGCGGTCAATTCACCCCTCCACTTT
>TRBV19|TRBD2|once|TRBJ2-3
CASSKRTSGGVDTQYF
TGTGCCAGTAGTAAGCGGACTAGCGGGGGTGTAGATACGCAGTATTTT
>TRBV6-5|NA|NA|TRBJ1-6
CASNESRRRNSPLHF
TGTGCCAGCAACGAAAGCAGGAGGCGCAATTCACCCCTCCACTTT
>TRBV2|TRBD1|NA|TRBJ2-2
CASRNTGTGWAGELFF
TGTGCCAGCAGGAACACCGGGACAGGGTGGGCCGGGGAGCTGTTTTTT
>TRBV28|TRBD2|once|TRBJ2-3
CATGGSGARTDTQYF
TGTGCCACCGGGGGGTCCGGGGCGCGCACAGATACGCAGTATTTT
>TRBV28|NA|NA|TRBJ2-7
CASSLQYSYEQYF
TGTGCCAGCAGTTTACAGTACTCCTACGAGCAGTACTTC
>TRBV14|TRBD1|NA|TRBJ1-6
CASSLQGAYNSPLHF
TGTGCCAGCAGCCTCCAGGGGGCCTATAATTCACCCCTCCACTTT
>TRBV11-2|NA|NA|TRBJ1-6
CASSLVPGWDSPLHF
TGTGCCAGCAGCTTAGTGCCAGGGTGGGATTCACCCCTCCACTTT
>TRBV5-4|NA|NA|TRBJ2-2
CASSLRGGGTGELFF
TGTGCCAGCAGCTTGAGGGGCGGAGGGACCGGGGAGCTGTTTTTT
>TRBV28|NA|NA|TRBJ2-7
CASSLDRSSYEQYF
TGTGCCAGCAGTTTAGACAGGAGCTCCTACGAGCAGTACTTC
>TRBV3-1/TRBV3-2|NA|NA|TRBJ1-3
CASSHHTQGGGNTIYF
TGTGCCAGCAGCCACCACACACAGGGCGGTGGAAACACCATATATTTT
>TRBV28|TRBD1|once|TRBJ2-7
CASSSGQGGEQYF
TGTGCCAGCAGTTCTGGACAGGGGGGTGAGCAGTACTTC
>TRBV5-1|NA|NA|TRBJ1-1
CASSLTNQGTEAFF
TGCGCCAGCAGTTTGACAAATCAGGGGACTGAAGCTTTCTTT
>TRBV11-2|TRBD1|NA|TRBJ1-1
CASSYPRTGTEAFF
TGTGCCAGCAGCTATCCCCGGACAGGCACTGAAGCTTTCTTT
>TRBV2|TRBD1|NA|TRBJ1-1
CASSGQGMNTEAFF
TGTGCCAGCAGTGGACAGGGGATGAACACTGAAGCTTTCTTT
>TRBV7-2|NA|NA|TRBJ1-1
CASPVAFF
TGTGCCAGCCCTGTGGCTTTCTTT
>TRBV27|TRBD1|NA|TRBJ1-5
CASSPNPRDSFYSNQPQHF
TGTGCCAGCAGTCCCAATCCCCGGGACAGTTTTTATAGCAATCAGCCCCAGCATTTT
>TRBV5-1|NA|NA|TRBJ2-3
CASSLTSVGTDTQYF
TGCGCCAGCAGCTTGACTAGTGTGGGCACAGATACGCAGTATTTT
>TRBV29-1|NA|NA|TRBJ1-1
CSVREGGGGTEAFF
TGCAGCGTGCGGGAGGGGGGAGGTGGGACTGAAGCTTTCTTT
>TRBV5-1|NA|NA|TRBJ2-6
CASSLAGESSGANVLTF
TGCGCCAGCAGCTTGGCGGGGGAAAGCTCTGGGGCCAACGTCCTGACTTTC
>TRBV12-5|NA|NA|TRBJ1-2
CASGLVQVDLRVYGYTF
TGTGCTAGTGGTTTGGTACAGGTCGACCTTCGGGTCTATGGCTACACCTTC
>TRBV7-9|TRBD2|NA|TRBJ2-3
CASIPPPQLAGVLDTQYF
TGTGCCAGCATCCCACCCCCACAACTAGCGGGAGTTCTTGATACGCAGTATTTT
>TRBV28|NA|NA|TRBJ2-3
CASSPVGAGTYTQYF
TGTGCCAGCAGTCCCGTGGGGGCAGGCACCTATACGCAGTATTTT
>TRBV18|NA|NA|TRBJ2-7
CASSPLAAYEQYF
TGTGCCAGCTCACCACTAGCGGCCTACGAGCAGTACTTC
>TRBV3-1/TRBV3-2|TRBD2|once|TRBJ2-7
CASSHTRRGGRNEQYF
TGTGCCAGCAGCCATACTCGGCGGGGGGGCAGAAACGAGCAGTACTTC
>TRBV7-9|TRBD1|NA|TRBJ2-5
CASSLVSGTGQETQYF
TGTGCCAGCAGCTTAGTTTCCGGGACAGGTCAAGAGACCCAGTACTTC
>TRBV9|TRBD1|NA|TRBJ1-2
CASSGNDRVAYGYTF
TGTGCCAGCAGCGGAAACGACAGGGTCGCCTATGGCTACACCTTC
>TRBV15|TRBD1|NA|TRBJ1-3
CATSRKRDRAIGNTIYF
TGTGCCACCAGCAGAAAAAGGGACAGGGCAATTGGAAACACCATATATTTT
>TRBV13|TRBD2|once|TRBJ2-4
CASSRLAGENIQYF
TGTGCCAGCAGCCGACTAGCGGGAGAAAACATTCAGTACTTC
>TRBV3-1/TRBV3-2|TRBD2|NA|TRBJ2-7
CASSQGGSLSYEQYF
TGTGCCAGCAGCCAGGGGGGGTCTTTAAGTTACGAGCAGTACTTC
>TRBV7-2|NA|NA|TRBJ2-4
CASSLGDIQYF
TGTGCCAGCAGCTTAGGCGACATTCAGTACTTC
>TRBV6-6|NA|NA|TRBJ1-4
CASSRANNEKLFF
TGTGCCAGCAGCAGGGCCAATAATGAAAAACTGTTTTTT
>TRBV6-6|TRBD1|NA|TRBJ2-7
CASSKGQGNEQYF
TGTGCCAGCAGTAAGGGACAGGGCAACGAGCAGTACTTC
>TRBV20-1|TRBD2|NA|TRBJ2-3
CSASPSREGLDTQYF
TGCAGTGCTAGTCCCTCGCGGGAGGGCCTCGATACGCAGTATTTT
>TRBV25-1|TRBD1|once|TRBJ1-2
CASREAGQGNYGYTF
TGTGCCAGCAGAGAGGCGGGACAGGGGAACTATGGCTACACCTTC